This TCR beta chain was sequenced during a study of blood T cells in healthy people across ages. Isolation of PBMCs gave at least 7 million cells per sample. This clonotype was counted between two and nine times. Its antigen is unknown. Then a second PCR, running roughly 6 to 11 cycles, was carried out with a sample-barcoded 5' primer and a J-beta primer mix. TCRdb ran MiXCR on the 5' RACE reads and lists one entry per CDR3 protein. This sample has about 1.6 million distinct CDR3 sequences, with roughly 32% found just once. Study-wide results and limits: Fewer expanded clones and more diversity marked long-lived versus aged donors. CMV infection status of these donors was not known.

Looked up from germline, CDR1 is SGDLS and CDR2 is YYNGEE. This CDR3 is 19 amino acids long. V lost 4 bases and J lost 0; bases outside the gene matches: 14. V gene TRBV9 combines with J gene TRBJ2-7; TRBD2 matches 12 bases. The receptor's source is a woman between 25 and 40 years old in good health. Sequencing used blood. The CDR3 spells CASSNPLAGGPLSSYEQYF. CDR3 in DNA: TGTGCCAGCAGCAATCCTCTAGCGGGAGGGCCTTTGAGCTCCTACGAGCAGTACTTC.